This T cell receptor (beta chain) was profiled in a study of low-dose radiotherapy and immunotherapy resistance in tumors. Study-level information: A dose of 1 Gy per fraction every two weeks went to Cohort 2, totaling 13 Gy over 26 weeks.

The CDR3 is 16 residues long. Germline CDR1 reads LNHNV; CDR2 reads YYDKDF (reference sequence). V lost 4 bases and J lost 4, with 19 bases in between. Donors received a regimen that comprised nivolumab, ipilimumab, aspirin, low-dose cyclophosphamide and low-dose radiotherapy. Solid tumors that lacked tumor-infiltrating lymphocytes and were advanced were present in eligible patients. TRAV- and TRBV-specific primers primed first-strand cDNA, covering alpha and beta chains. TCR amplification used approximately 19 PCR cycles, a constant-region primer and a V-primer adapter. In vitro transcription was used to amplify the isolated mRNA. One entry per CDR3 protein results from TCRdb running MiXCR on the reads. This sample has some 10,000 distinct CDR3 sequences, with around 75% found just once. This clonotype was recorded a few times. Because the CDR3 is missing its conserved closing phenylalanine or tryptophan, this is likely a read error.

The chain recombines TRBV15 with TRBJ1-2, with a tentative D call TRBD1 (5 bases). This clonotype was obtained from a human donor with advanced metastatic prostate, ovarian, gallbladder or colorectal cancer (not recorded which). This table probably holds off-target reads from a library built for another chain. The CDR3 protein is CATSKGTQGRGYGYTV. The CDR3 coding sequence is TGTGCCACCAGCAAAGGCACTCAGGGTCGGGGCTATGGCTACACCGTC.